The 20 T cell receptor beta chains below all came from one sample that was sequenced in a study of T cell responses to AZD1222 COVID-19 vaccine. The protocol was immunoSEQ multiplex PCR, while the TCRdb copy is restricted to in-frame clones and leaves out a portion. The sample consists of about 130,000 clones, about nine tenths of them appearing once. The input for sequencing was peripheral blood, taken on day 0 of AZD1222 vaccination. These receptors all stem from an adult in good health.

The rearrangement links TRBV3-1 (or the pseudogene TRBV3-2) to TRBJ1-2; no definite D call. CDR1 is LGHDT and CDR2 is YNNKEL in the germline V gene (reference sequence). V was cut by 2 bases and J by 4 bases, with 8 bases left in between. The CDR3 is made up of 13 amino acids. CDR3 residues: CASSQTPGYGYTF. The CDR3 DNA reads as TGTGCCAGCAGCCAAACTCCGGGCTATGGCTACACCTTC.

This chain connects TRBV28 to TRBJ1-5; 8 positions agree with TRBD1. The CDR3 is 15 amino acids. Germline V gene lookup returns CDR1 MDHEN and CDR2 SYDVKM. V trimming: 6 bases; J trimming: 10 bases; junction bases outside the gene matches: 14. In DNA form, the CDR3 reads TGTGCCAGCAGACCGTTCCGCAGGGGGCGGGGACCCCAGCATTTT. Translating it yields CASRPFRRGRGPQHF.

The chain has TRBV19 and TRBJ1-6, with D possibly TRBD1 on 6 matching bases. The V and J ends lost 3 bases and 13 bases respectively, with 19 bases between them. The CDR3 spans 15 residues. Germline V gene lookup returns CDR1 LNHDA and CDR2 SQIVND (reference sequence). In nucleotides, the CDR3 is TGTGCCAGTAGTATGAAGGACAGCAATCTTTCGCCCCTCCACTTT. Translating it yields CASSMKDSNLSPLHF.

The chain carries TRBV19 and TRBJ1-3; D not resolved. V was cut by 9 bases and J by 3 bases, with 18 bases left in between. CDR1 and CDR2 (germline): LNHDA, SQIVND (reference sequence). The CDR3 is 15 amino acids. The CDR3 DNA is TGTGCCAGCTCCGGGGTCGGCGGGAGTGGAAACACCATATATTTT. Protein product: CASSGVGGSGNTIYF.

V usage is TRBV5-4 and J usage is TRBJ2-7; either TRBD1 or TRBD2 may supply D (5 bases each). The V end was cut by 3 bases, the J end by 0 bases, with 13 bases between. Germline V CDR1 and CDR2: SGHNT, YYREEE (reference sequence). The CDR3 length is 15 residues. The CDR3 region is CASSSRDGSSYEQYF. The CDR3 DNA is TGTGCCAGCAGCTCACGGGACGGAAGCTCCTACGAGCAGTACTTC.

This clone came up once. This chain joins TRBV7-9 and TRBJ1-6; tentative D call: TRBD1 (5 bases). The CDR3 consists of 16 residues. Germline assignment: CDR1 SEHNR and CDR2 FQNEAQ (reference sequence). The ends were cut back, 4 bases at V and 3 bases at J, with 13 bases in the middle. This CDR3 is CASSSDSSLYNSPLHF. In DNA form, the CDR3 reads TGTGCCAGCAGCTCAGACAGCAGCCTCTATAATTCACCCCTCCACTTT.

The chain uses TRBV24-1 and TRBJ2-1; D might be TRBD2 (7 bases). The CDR3 covers 14 residues. Deletions cut 9 bases from V and 8 bases from J, with 19 bases between. Germline CDR1 is KGHDR and CDR2 is SFDVKD. For the CDR3, the DNA is TGTGCCACCGGGAAGAGGGGGGGCCAGGATGAGCAGTTCTTC. This codes for CATGKRGGQDEQFF.

This chain connects TRBV11-3 to TRBJ1-1; TRBD1 matches at 7 bases. Germline V gene data show CDR1 as SGHNT and CDR2 as YENEEA. Losses at the gene ends were 5 bases for V and 4 bases for J; bases not matched to a gene: 7. The CDR3 consists of 14 residues. CDR3 loop: CASSANQGGTEAFF. CDR3 DNA: TGTGCCAGCAGCGCCAACCAGGGGGGCACTGAAGCTTTCTTT. Full variable domain (rest looked up from reference TRBV11-3 and TRBJ1-1): EAGVVQSPRYKIIEKKQPVAFWCNPISGHNTLYWYLQNLGQGPELLIRYENEEAVDDSQLPKDRFSAERLKGVDSTLKIQPAELGDSAVYLCASSANQGGTEAFFGQGTRLTVV.

This clone was observed once. The chain is built from TRBV25-1 and TRBJ2-2; 11 nucleotides agree with TRBD2. V lost 3 bases and J lost 6; bases outside the gene matches: 9. The CDR3 loop spans 17 amino acids. Germline values: CDR1 MGHDK, CDR2 SYGVNS. CDR3 in DNA: TGTGCCAGCAGTGACGTACTAGCGGGAGTGGGGGCCGGGGAGCTGTTTTTT. This sequence encodes CASSDVLAGVGAGELFF.

The V gene is TRBV5-1, the J gene TRBJ2-7, with 13 bases identical to TRBD2. The CDR3 extends over 18 amino acids. Germline V lookup: CDR1 SGHRS, CDR2 YFSETQ. Trimming took 4 bases from V and 0 from J; bases not matched to a gene: 10. CDR3 amino acids: CASSPDWTSGSLSYEQYF. CDR3 bases: TGCGCCAGCAGCCCGGATTGGACTAGCGGGAGCCTCTCCTACGAGCAGTACTTC.

The chain couples TRBV9 to TRBJ2-1; D gene unclear. This CDR3 is built from 14 residues. V gave up 1 base and J gave up 5 bases, with 10 bases separating them. CDR1 and CDR2 (germline): SGDLS, YYNGEE. This CDR3 reads CASSVKDAHNEQFF. The DNA of the CDR3 is TGTGCCAGCAGCGTAAAGGACGCCCACAATGAGCAGTTCTTC.

The V and J genes are TRBV28 and TRBJ1-5; D gene ambiguous. Germline V lookup: CDR1 MDHEN, CDR2 SYDVKM. The CDR3 contains 12 residues. Trimming took off 3 bases at V and 7 bases at J, with 7 bases between the two ends. DNA of the CDR3: TGTGCCAGCAGTTTGGTCCCACAGCCCCAGCATTTT. This sequence encodes CASSLVPQPQHF.

The chain carries TRBV19 and TRBJ1-1; no clear D gene. This CDR3 comprises 11 residues. Germline V gives CDR1 LNHDA, CDR2 SQIVND (reference sequence). V dropped 2 bases and J dropped 13 bases, with 11 bases sitting between them. CDR3 region: CASSIRGELFF. CDR3 DNA sequence: TGTGCCAGTAGTATACGGGGAGAGCTTTTCTTT.

The chain links TRBV5-1 to TRBJ1-2; TRBD1 aligns across 9 bases. With V trimmed by 5 bases and J by 5 bases, 7 bases remained unmatched. Per the germline V gene, CDR1 is SGHRS and CDR2 is YFSETQ. This CDR3 is built from 14 residues. The CDR3 DNA reads as TGCGCCAGCAGGGGGACAGGGCGAGAATATGGCTACACCTTC. Translating gives CASRGTGREYGYTF.

The gene calls are TRBV6-5 and TRBJ1-6; D is ambiguous. V lost 7 bases and J lost 5, with 9 bases in between. There are 13 residues in the CDR3. CDR1 MNHEY and CDR2 SVGAGI come from the germline V gene. CDR3 in DNA: TGTGCCAGCACTGGGCGGAATAATTCACCCCTCCACTTT. Translated, it gives CASTGRNNSPLHF.

The V gene is TRBV9, the J gene TRBJ2-3; D not resolved. The CDR3 is 15 residues long. Germline V gene data show CDR1 as SGDLS and CDR2 as YYNGEE. The V end lost 1 base, the J end lost 2 bases, and 11 bases lay between the germline ends. CDR3: CASSVSGTSTDTQYF. DNA for the CDR3: TGTGCCAGCAGCGTATCAGGCACCTCCACAGATACGCAGTATTTT.

This clone was picked up a small number of times. The chain recombines TRBV19 with TRBJ1-4; no clear D gene. Trimming pared 1 base from V and 6 bases from J, leaving 9 bases between. CDR1 is LNHDA, CDR2 SQIVND, per germline (reference sequence). This CDR3 comprises 14 residues. CDR3 nucleotide sequence: TGTGCCAGTAGTATAGGTGGCATTTATGAAAAACTGTTTTTT. As protein: CASSIGGIYEKLFF.

V and J are TRBV6-1 and TRBJ2-7, with D possibly being TRBD1 (6 bases). Germline values: CDR1 MNHNS, CDR2 SASEGT. CDR3 size: 14 residues. V was cut by 0 bases and J by 3 bases, with 9 bases left in between. CDR3 nucleotides: TGTGCCAGCAGTGAAGCAGGACAGTACTACGAGCAGTACTTC. Protein product: CASSEAGQYYEQYF.

With respect to this clone: Germline and junction disagree at one end, which may indicate a read error. This chain connects TRBV7-7 to TRBJ2-2; D is undetermined. Germline V lookup: CDR1 SSHAT, CDR2 FNYEAQ (reference sequence). The CDR3 contains 14 residues. CDR3 loop: CASSLDAITGELFF. As DNA, the CDR3 is TGTGCTAGCAGCTTAGATGCCATCACCGGGGAGCTGTTTTTT.

The rearrangement uses TRBV5-1 and TRBJ1-1; D is possibly TRBD1 (6 bases). CDR1 is SGHRS and CDR2 is YFSETQ in the germline V gene. V lost 0 bases and J lost 2, with 14 bases in between. The CDR3 is made up of 16 amino acids. The DNA for the CDR3 is TGCGCCAGCAGCTTGGTCATTGGACAGATAAACACTGAAGCTTTCTTT. Amino acid sequence: CASSLVIGQINTEAFF.